These 12 T cell receptor beta chains were all obtained from the same sample, sequenced in a study of shared clonotypes between healthy human individuals. Libraries were prepared by immunoSEQ multiplex PCR; TCRdb keeps only in-frame clonotypes and omits some of them. This table has more than 2 million clones, more than 90% appearing once. The sample consisted of naive CD4+ T cells sorted from blood. This sample's subset: CD45RA+ positively selected. All receptors come from a man aged 18 to 35 in good health.

The chain links TRBV6-5 to TRBJ1-1, with 7 bases identical to TRBD1. Unmatched junction bases numbered 14, after V lost 6 bases and J lost 10 bases. Germline V gene lookup returns CDR1 MNHEY and CDR2 SVGAGI. The CDR3 contains 14 residues. CDR3 residues: CASSSFTGVGRAFF. The CDR3 DNA follows: TGTGCCAGCAGCTCATTTACAGGGGTTGGAAGAGCTTTCTTT.

The chain combines TRBV2 with TRBJ2-5; 8 bases are shared with TRBD2. Germline V gene data show CDR1 as SNHLY and CDR2 as FYNNEI. The CDR3 is 14 residues long. The ends lost 7 bases at V and 0 bases at J; junction bases unmatched: 4. The CDR3 loop is CASTPGGNQETQYF. The DNA for the CDR3 is TGTGCCAGCACTCCGGGAGGGAACCAAGAGACCCAGTACTTC. The variable domain in full, with the rest retrieved from reference TRBV2 and TRBJ2-5, is EPEVTQTPSHQVTQMGQEVILRCVPISNHLYFYWYRQILGQKVEFLVSFYNNEISEKSEIFDDQFSVERPDGSNFTLKIRSTKLEDSAMYFCASTPGGNQETQYFGPGTRLLVL.

The CDR3 is CASSYSGGAYEQFF. DNA of the CDR3: TGTGCCAGCAGTTACTCGGGTGGGGCCTATGAGCAGTTCTTC. The chain carries TRBV6-5 and TRBJ2-1, with TRBD1 as a possible D gene (5 bases). V dropped 0 bases and J dropped 8 bases, with 11 bases sitting between them. The CDR3 length is 14 residues. CDR1 and CDR2 (germline): MNHEY, SVGAGI.

On this clone: At one end the junction does not follow the germline gene, possibly because of a read error. Other DNA sequences of this sample code for an identical CDR3. The gene calls are TRBV6-1 and TRBJ1-2; 7 nucleotides agree with TRBD1. The CDR3 sequence is 13 residues long. Germline assignment: CDR1 MNHNS and CDR2 SASEGT. CDR3 DNA sequence: TGTGCCAGCAGCGAAGACAGGGTAGTTGGCTACACCTTC. It yields the protein CASSEDRVVGYTF.

Only a few counts were recorded for this clone. The V call is TRBV7-6, the J call TRBJ2-7; either TRBD1 or TRBD2 may fit D (5 bases each). The CDR3 extends over 13 amino acids. Looked up from germline, CDR1 is SGHVS and CDR2 is FNYEAQ. V was trimmed by 4 bases and J by 7 bases, leaving 14 bases between them. The CDR3 reads CASSWDDWGEQYF. In DNA form, the CDR3 reads TGTGCCAGCAGCTGGGACGATTGGGGAGAGCAGTACTTC. The variable domain in full, completed from reference TRBV7-6 and TRBJ2-7, reads GAGVSQSPRYKVTKRGQDVALRCDPISGHVSLYWYRQALGQGPEFLTYFNYEAQQDKSGLPNDRFSAERPEGSISTLTIQRTEQRDSAMYRCASSWDDWGEQYFGPGTRLTVT.

The chain joins TRBV18 to TRBJ2-7; 8 bases align to TRBD1. The junction had 9 bases not matched to a gene; V was cut back by 3 bases and J by 2 bases. In germline, CDR1 is KGHSH, CDR2 LQKENI. The CDR3 is 16 residues long. CDR3 loop: CASSPAGQGLTYEQYF. CDR3 DNA: TGTGCCAGCTCACCCGCAGGACAGGGTTTAACCTACGAGCAGTACTTC.

The chain is built from TRBV10-1 and TRBJ2-3; 8 bases map to TRBD2. The junction had 12 bases not matched to a gene; V was cut back by 6 bases and J by 1 base. This CDR3 comprises 17 residues. CDR1 and CDR2 from the germline V gene are WNHNN and SYGVQD (reference sequence). CDR3 residues: CASSAAGGAFGTDTQYF. In DNA, the CDR3 is TGCGCCAGCAGCGCGGCCGGGGGGGCCTTCGGCACAGATACGCAGTATTTT.

The V and J genes are TRBV6-1 and TRBJ2-5; TRBD1 or TRBD2 may be the D gene (6 bases each). CDR1 and CDR2 from the germline V gene are MNHNS and SASEGT. Trimming took off 4 bases at V and 5 bases at J, with 11 bases between the two ends. This CDR3 has 13 residues. The CDR3 loop reads CASSVQGRETQYF. CDR3 bases: TGTGCCAGCAGTGTTCAGGGGAGGGAGACCCAGTACTTC.

This clone occurred once. The chain employs TRBV28 and TRBJ1-1, with D unclear. The germline gives CDR1 MDHEN, CDR2 SYDVKM. Trimming cost V 0 bases and J 0 bases, with 5 bases left between them. This CDR3 comprises 14 residues. The CDR3 DNA reads as TGTGCCAGCAGTTTATGGGTGATGAACACTGAAGCTTTCTTT. Translating it yields CASSLWVMNTEAFF.

The chain carries TRBV10-3 and TRBJ2-7, with TRBD1 identical over 10 bases. The germline CDR1 and CDR2 sequences are ENHRY and SYGVKD. V lost 8 bases to trimming and J lost 5 bases; unmatched junction nucleotides: 6. The CDR3 consists of 13 residues. CDR3 sequence (DNA): TGTGCCATCTGGGACAGGGGTTACAACGAGCAGTACTTC. This codes for CAIWDRGYNEQYF.

The CDR3 protein is CAWRVAGGDNEQFF. The DNA of the CDR3 is TGTGCCTGGAGAGTAGCGGGAGGGGACAATGAGCAGTTCTTC. The V call is TRBV30, the J call TRBJ2-1; 11 bases agree with TRBD2. V shed 3 bases, J shed 5 bases, and the junction held 3 bases outside the gene matches. This CDR3 region has 14 residues. Germline assignment: CDR1 GTSNPN and CDR2 SVGIG (reference sequence).

The chain carries TRBV30 and TRBJ2-7; TRBD1 aligns across 9 bases. The J segment lost 1 base and the V segment lost 0 bases, leaving 4 bases of the junction unmatched. There are 15 residues in the CDR3. Per the germline V gene, CDR1 is GTSNPN and CDR2 is SVGIG (reference sequence). The CDR3 DNA is TGTGCCTGGAGTGTAGCCGGGACAGGGTCCTACGAGCAGTACTTC. This translates into CAWSVAGTGSYEQYF.